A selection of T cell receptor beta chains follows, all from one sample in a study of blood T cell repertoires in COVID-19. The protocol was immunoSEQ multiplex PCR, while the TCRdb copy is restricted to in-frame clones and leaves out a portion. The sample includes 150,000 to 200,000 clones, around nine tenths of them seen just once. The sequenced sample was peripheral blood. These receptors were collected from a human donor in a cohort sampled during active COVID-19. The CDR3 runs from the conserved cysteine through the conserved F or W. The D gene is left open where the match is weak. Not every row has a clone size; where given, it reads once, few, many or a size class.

TGTGCCAGCAGTTATTACCTAGCGATCATAGGCTACGAGCAGTACTTC,CASSYYLAIIGYEQYF,TRBV6-5,TRBJ2-7,NA,NA
TGTGCCAGCAGCTTCGGACAGGGGGCATTCAATGAGCAGTTCTTC,CASSFGQGAFNEQFF,TRBV7-2,TRBJ2-1,NA,TRBD1
TGTGCCAGCAGTTTAGACAGGAATGAAAAACTGTTTTTT,CASSLDRNEKLFF,TRBV12-3/TRBV12-4,TRBJ1-4,NA,NA
TGTGCCAGCAGCGTCCACTCCGGGTCTAATGAGCAGTTCTTC,CASSVHSGSNEQFF,TRBV9,TRBJ2-1,NA,NA
TGTGCCAGCAGCCCACATCTGGGGGGAATGAACACTGAAGCTTTCTTT,CASSPHLGGMNTEAFF,TRBV7-2,TRBJ1-1,NA,NA
TGTGCCACCAGCACCAGACAGGGACCCCTTTATAGCAATCAGCCCCAGCATTTT,CATSTRQGPLYSNQPQHF,TRBV15,TRBJ1-5,NA,TRBD1
TGTGCCAGCAGTTTAACGCTAGCCAGCGAGACCCAGTACTTC,CASSLTLASETQYF,TRBV27,TRBJ2-5,NA,NA
TGTGCCAGCAGCCAGGGCGTCTATGGCTACACCTTC,CASSQGVYGYTF,TRBV3-1/TRBV3-2,TRBJ1-2,NA,NA
TGCAGCGTTGCAGGGGACCATGAGCAGTTCTTC,CSVAGDHEQFF,TRBV29-1,TRBJ2-1,NA,NA
TGTGCCAGTAGTATAGGGACTTGGGGATCGCCTGGGGCCAACGTCCTGACTTTC,CASSIGTWGSPGANVLTF,TRBV19,TRBJ2-6,NA,NA
TGTGCCAGCAGTTTACTCAGGAACACCGGGGAGCTGTTTTTT,CASSLLRNTGELFF,TRBV27,TRBJ2-2,NA,NA
TGTGCCAGCAGCACCGTCACGGGAGGGGACCAAGGGGAGACCCAGTACTTC,CASSTVTGGDQGETQYF,TRBV21-1,TRBJ2-5,NA,NA
TGTGCCAGCAGTTTTTTCAGGGGGCAAGAGCAGTACTTC,CASSFFRGQEQYF,TRBV6-2/TRBV6-3,TRBJ2-7,many,TRBD1
TGTGCCAGCAAATTGAGGGATAATGAAAAACTGTTTTTT,CASKLRDNEKLFF,TRBV7-9,TRBJ1-4,NA,NA
TGTGCCAGCAGCTTGGGACTAGCGGGAGGGGAAGAGACCCAGTACTTC,CASSLGLAGGEETQYF,TRBV5-5,TRBJ2-5,NA,TRBD2
TGTGCCAGCAGCGCCAGAGGACAGATCCTCGGAGGCTACACCTTC,CASSARGQILGGYTF,TRBV9,TRBJ1-2,few,NA
TGTGCCAGCAGGGCGGGACTAGCGTACCAAGAGACCCAGTACTTC,CASRAGLAYQETQYF,TRBV2,TRBJ2-5,once,TRBD2
TGTGCCAGTATACAGACGTCAGGCGTAAATCAGCCCCAGCATTTT,CASIQTSGVNQPQHF,TRBV19,TRBJ1-5,NA,NA
TGTGCCAGCAGCTTTGGGGGCGGCACTGAAGCTTTCTTT,CASSFGGGTEAFF,TRBV5-5,TRBJ1-1,NA,NA
TGTGCCAGCAGTTACTCGCCAGGGGGCGGCTATGGCTACACCTTC,CASSYSPGGGYGYTF,TRBV6-5,TRBJ1-2,NA,TRBD1
TGTGCCAGCAGCTTGGGAGCGGGAGGAACCCAGTACAATGAGCAGTTCTTC,CASSLGAGGTQYNEQFF,TRBV5-4,TRBJ2-1,NA,TRBD2
TGTGCCAGCAGTTTAATAGCTGTCACCGGGGAGCTGTTTTTT,CASSLIAVTGELFF,TRBV2,TRBJ2-2,few,NA